These 9 T cell receptor beta chains came from one sample sequenced in a study of cytomegalovirus exposure and HLA in healthy donors. PCR involved 60 Vbeta and 13 Jbeta primers. TCRdb's copy holds only in-frame clones and misses some; the assay was immunoSEQ multiplex PCR. The listing contains around 150,000 clones. The sample comprised PBMCs. The source of these receptors is an older woman in good health and CMV-seronegative.

The chain combines TRBV6-1 with TRBJ2-6; 7 bases align to TRBD1. CDR3 size: 15 residues. The germline V gene has CDR1 MNHNS and CDR2 SASEGT. With 7 bases clipped from V and 4 bases from J, the junction kept 7 bases outside the gene matches. CDR3 protein: CASTLTGYGANVLTF. The CDR3 DNA reads TGTGCCAGCACCCTGACAGGGTACGGGGCCAACGTCCTGACTTTC.

The V call is TRBV7-8, the J call TRBJ2-1, with 9 nucleotides matching TRBD2. This CDR3 has 15 residues. With V trimmed by 1 base and J by 7 bases, 5 bases remained unmatched. CDR1 is SGHVS, CDR2 FQNEAQ, per germline. CDR3 in DNA: TGTGCCAGCAGCTTAGGCAGCGGGAGGAATAATGAGCAGTTCTTC. Protein sequence: CASSLGSGRNNEQFF.

The V gene is TRBV7-8, the J gene TRBJ2-2; TRBD2 might be the D (6 bases). CDR3 length: 19 amino acids. Germline V lookup: CDR1 SGHVS, CDR2 FQNEAQ. Trimming removed 8 bases at V and 1 base at J, with 26 bases between. CDR3 in DNA: TGTGCCAGCTCAAAGGGGACTCTTGGACGGCTAGGGAACACCGGGGAGCTGTTTTTT. Translating it yields CASSKGTLGRLGNTGELFF.

The V call is TRBV5-8, the J call TRBJ1-2, with 10 bases fitting TRBD1. V lost 4 bases to trimming and J lost 2 bases; unmatched junction nucleotides: 5. The germline V gene has CDR1 SGHTS and CDR2 YDEGEE. This CDR3 has 15 residues. CDR3 in DNA: TGTGCCAGCAGCCCGGCGGGACAGGGGAACTATGGCTACACCTTC. This sequence encodes CASSPAGQGNYGYTF.

J is TRBJ1-2 and V is TRBV6-5; 7 bases match TRBD1. The germline CDR1 and CDR2 sequences are MNHEY and SVGAGI. The CDR3 runs to 14 residues. V lost 1 base to trimming and J lost 2 bases; unmatched junction nucleotides: 1. The CDR3 loop is CASSYYRGNYGYTF. The DNA of the CDR3 is TGTGCCAGCAGTTACTACAGGGGCAACTATGGCTACACCTTC.

This chain's CDR3 is CASSRTGELFF. DNA for the CDR3: TGTGCCAGCAGCCGCACCGGGGAGCTGTTTTTT. The V gene is TRBV7-3, the J gene TRBJ2-2; D not certain. Trimming cost V 5 bases and J 4 bases, with 2 bases left between them. Germline V gives CDR1 SGHTA, CDR2 FQGTGA. There are 11 residues in the CDR3.

The rearrangement links TRBV10-3 to TRBJ1-1; no firm D call. Per germline, CDR1 ENHRY and CDR2 SYGVKD. This CDR3 region has 15 residues. V was pared by 0 bases and J by 1 base, with 9 bases between. Here the CDR3 reads CAISESVTGNTEAFF. Here the CDR3 DNA reads TGTGCCATCAGTGAGTCGGTAACCGGGAACACTGAAGCTTTCTTT.

The gene calls are TRBV6-5 and TRBJ1-2; 7 bases align to TRBD1. This CDR3 is 13 amino acids long. Germline values: CDR1 MNHEY, CDR2 SVGAGI. The trim removed 6 bases at V and 2 bases at J, leaving 3 bases unmatched. CDR3 region: CASRATGNYGYTF. CDR3 nucleotide sequence: TGTGCCAGCAGGGCGACAGGGAACTATGGCTACACCTTC.

As regards this clone: Additional DNA sequences in this sample encode the identical CDR3. The rearrangement uses TRBV11-2 and TRBJ1-1; D might be TRBD1 (6 bases). The germline V gene has CDR1 SGHAT and CDR2 FQNNGV. The CDR3 sequence is 14 residues long. V lost 5 bases and J lost 3, with 13 bases in between. The CDR3 DNA follows: TGTGCCAGCAGCCAATTAGGGGGTTACACTGAAGCTTTCTTT. Translation gives CASSQLGGYTEAFF. Supplemented by reference TRBV11-2 and TRBJ1-1, the full variable domain reads EAGVAQSPRYKIIEKRQSVAFWCNPISGHATLYWYQQILGQGPKLLIQFQNNGVVDDSQLPKDRFSAERLKGVDSTLKIQPAKLEDSAVYLCASSQLGGYTEAFFGQGTRLTVV.